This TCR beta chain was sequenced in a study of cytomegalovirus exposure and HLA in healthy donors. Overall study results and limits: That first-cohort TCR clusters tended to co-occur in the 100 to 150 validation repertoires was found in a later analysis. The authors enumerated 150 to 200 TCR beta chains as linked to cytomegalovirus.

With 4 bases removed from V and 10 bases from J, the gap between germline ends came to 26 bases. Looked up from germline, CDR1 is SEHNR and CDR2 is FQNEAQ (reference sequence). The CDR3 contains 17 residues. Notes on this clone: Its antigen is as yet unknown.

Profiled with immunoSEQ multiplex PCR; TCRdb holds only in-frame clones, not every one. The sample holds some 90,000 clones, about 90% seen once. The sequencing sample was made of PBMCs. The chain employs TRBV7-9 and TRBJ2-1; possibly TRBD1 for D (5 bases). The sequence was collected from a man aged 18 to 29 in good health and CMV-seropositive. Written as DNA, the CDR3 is TGTGCCAGCAGCTCCCCATTCGCCGGCAGGGCCTTTGAGGAGCAGTTCTTC. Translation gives CASSSPFAGRAFEEQFF. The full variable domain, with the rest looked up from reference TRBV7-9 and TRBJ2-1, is DTGVSQNPRHKITKRGQNVTFRCDPISEHNRLYWYRQTLGQGPEFLTYFQNEAQLEKSRLLSDRFSAERPKGSFSTLEIQRTEQGDSAMYLCASSSPFAGRAFEEQFFGPGTRLTVL.